These 13 T cell receptor beta chains were sequenced from one sample in a study of CD8+CD57+ T cells in acquired aplastic anemia. TCR beta VDJ and CDR3 profiles were obtained from a genomic DNA template. Each CDR3 protein gets one entry after TCRdb re-called the reads with MiXCR. The repertoire consists of about 180,000 distinct CDR3 sequences, with around 63% occurring once and the leading ten covering about 42%. Patients picked for sequencing had shown CD8+CD57+ cell expansion detected by flow cytometry. Specimen: sorted CD4+, CD8+, or CD8+CD57+ T cells (not recorded which) from PBMCs. The receptors come from a human donor with aplastic anemia.

The chain uses TRBV10-3 and TRBJ2-5, with 7 nucleotides matching TRBD2. The CDR3 contains 14 residues. The germline V gene encodes CDR1 ENHRY and CDR2 SYGVKD. The trim removed 8 bases at V and 2 bases at J, leaving 8 bases unmatched. In DNA form, the CDR3 reads TGTGCCATCTCGTCGGGCGGGAGTCAAGAGACCCAGTACTTC. Translating gives CAISSGGSQETQYF.

The V call is TRBV7-2, the J call TRBJ2-7; TRBD1 matches at 8 bases. CDR1 is SGHTA, CDR2 FQGNSA, per germline. The V gene end was trimmed by 1 base and the J gene end by 4 bases; junction bases not matched to a gene: 6. This CDR3 spans 15 amino acids. This CDR3 is CASSLVLQGVYEQYF. CDR3 DNA sequence: TGTGCCAGCAGCTTAGTTTTACAGGGGGTATACGAGCAGTACTTC.

V is TRBV2 and J is TRBJ2-7; 9 bases are a match to TRBD1. J gave up 3 bases and V 5 bases, and 5 bases lay outside the gene matches. The CDR3 loop spans 14 amino acids. CDR1 is SNHLY and CDR2 is FYNNEI in the germline V gene. CDR3 sequence: CASSTPGQGYEQYF. DNA of the CDR3: TGTGCCAGCAGTACTCCGGGACAGGGCTACGAGCAGTACTTC.

This clonotype was recorded once. This rearrangement joins TRBV29-1 to TRBJ1-1; the D is unclear. Germline CDR1 reads SQVTM; CDR2 reads ANQGSEA. CDR3 length: 12 residues. Trimming took off 4 bases at V and 4 bases at J, with 10 bases between the two ends. The CDR3 spells CSVGGEGTEAFF. In DNA, the CDR3 is TGCAGCGTTGGTGGGGAAGGCACTGAAGCTTTCTTT.

This clonotype was observed many times. CDR3 loop: CASSFRQGARGNTIYF. CDR3 DNA sequence: TGTGCCAGCAGTTTTAGACAGGGGGCGCGGGGAAACACCATATATTTT. V is TRBV12-3 or TRBV12-4 and J is TRBJ1-3; TRBD1 agrees at 10 bases. V lost 3 bases and J lost 4; bases outside the gene matches: 6. This CDR3 contains 16 residues.

This clonotype was seen ten or more times. The V call is TRBV10-2, the J call TRBJ1-6; D might be TRBD1 (6 bases). Per the germline V gene, CDR1 is WSHSY and CDR2 is SAAADI. V lost 3 bases, J lost 0 bases, and 24 bases lay in between. CDR3 length equals 21 residues. CDR3 coding DNA: TGCGCCAGCAGTGAAGGGGACTTCGGCCAGGGGCGTAGCTCCTATAATTCACCCCTCCACTTT. It is translated as CASSEGDFGQGRSSYNSPLHF.

The chain combines TRBV15 with TRBJ2-5, with 7 positions matching TRBD1. Germline trimming cut 6 bases from V and 7 bases from J; bases unmatched to any gene: 11. The CDR3 runs to 14 residues. CDR1 is LNHNV, CDR2 YYDKDF, per germline (reference sequence). CDR3 bases: TGTGCCACCAGTCCTGACAGGGTATCTGGGACCCAGTACTTC. Translating gives CATSPDRVSGTQYF.

This clonotype has just a few counts. This may be a read error: a much more frequent sequence differs by one nucleotide. V gene TRBV12-3 or TRBV12-4 combines with J gene TRBJ2-7, with 7 bases aligning to TRBD1. This CDR3 region has 13 residues. The CDR3: CASSSRDSYEQHF. CDR3 in DNA: TGTGCCAGCAGTTCGAGGGACAGCTACGAGCAGCACTTC.

The chain links TRBV20-1 to TRBJ2-7, with D tentatively TRBD2 (5 bases). CDR3 length: 14 amino acids. The V gene's germline CDR1 is DFQATT and CDR2 SNEGSKA (reference sequence). Trimming removed 0 bases at V and 4 bases at J, with 13 bases between. CDR3 in amino acids: CSAREAVRMYEQYF. The CDR3 nucleotides read TGCAGTGCTAGAGAAGCGGTACGGATGTACGAGCAGTACTTC.

This clonotype came up many times. The chain links TRBV5-1 to TRBJ1-1, with D perhaps matching TRBD1 (5 bases). CDR1 and CDR2 (germline): SGHRS, YFSETQ. V shed 6 bases and J shed 7 bases, with 10 bases lying between them. The CDR3 runs to 11 residues. This CDR3 is CASNGAGEAFF. Here the CDR3 DNA reads TGCGCCAGCAATGGGGCAGGTGAAGCTTTCTTT.

The chain joins TRBV10-1 to TRBJ2-3; D is uncertain. The CDR3 is made up of 14 amino acids. Per the germline V gene, CDR1 is WNHNN and CDR2 is SYGVQD (reference sequence). V gave up 3 bases and J gave up 2 bases, with 9 bases separating them. The CDR3, as DNA: TGCGCCAGCAGTGAACAGTTACCCACAGATACGCAGTATTTT. Translating it yields CASSEQLPTDTQYF.

This clonotype was counted many times. The chain employs TRBV12-3 or TRBV12-4 and TRBJ1-2; D not resolved. Trimming took 3 bases from V and 4 from J, leaving 12 bases between them. The CDR3 is 14 amino acids. The CDR3 bases are TGTGCCAGCAGTTTGGGAGGTCCCAGCTATGGCTACACCTTC. It is translated as CASSLGGPSYGYTF.

The genes are TRBV10-3 and TRBJ2-1; D possibly corresponds to TRBD1 (6 bases). The length of the CDR3 is 14 residues. Germline CDR1 reads ENHRY; CDR2 reads SYGVKD. V lost 2 bases, J lost 11 bases, and 16 bases lay in between. The CDR3 region is CAISEIGDTSKQFF. CDR3 in DNA: TGTGCCATCAGTGAGATAGGGGACACCTCCAAGCAGTTCTTC.